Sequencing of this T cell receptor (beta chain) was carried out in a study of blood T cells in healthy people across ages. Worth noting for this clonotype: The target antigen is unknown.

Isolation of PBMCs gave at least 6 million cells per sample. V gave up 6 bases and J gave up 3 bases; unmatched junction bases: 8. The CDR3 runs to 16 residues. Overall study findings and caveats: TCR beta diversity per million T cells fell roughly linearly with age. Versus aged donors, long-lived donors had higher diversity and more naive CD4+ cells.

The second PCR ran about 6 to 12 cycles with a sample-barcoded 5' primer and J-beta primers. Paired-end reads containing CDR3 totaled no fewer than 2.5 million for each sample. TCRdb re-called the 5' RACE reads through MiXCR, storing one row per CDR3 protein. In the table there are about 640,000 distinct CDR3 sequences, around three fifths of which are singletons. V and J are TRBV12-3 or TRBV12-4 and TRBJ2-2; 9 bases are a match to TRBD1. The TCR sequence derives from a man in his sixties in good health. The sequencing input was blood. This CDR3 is CASSPYRGRDTGELFF. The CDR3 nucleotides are TGTGCCAGCAGCCCCTACAGGGGGCGCGACACCGGGGAGCTGTTTTTT.